The T cell receptor (beta chain) described here comes from a study of CD8+CD57+ T cells in acquired aplastic anemia. General study results and limits: Shared by patients and controls, 25 to 35 CD8+ CDR3s were abundant in patients.

As regards this clonotype: Its antigen is still unknown.

Profiles of TCR beta VDJ and CDR3 were generated from a genomic DNA template. TCRdb analysed the reads with MiXCR anew, one entry per CDR3 protein. The sample includes some 410,000 distinct CDR3 sequences, about two thirds of them seen just once. The CDR3 length is 15 residues. V gave up 4 bases and J gave up 5 bases, with 16 bases separating them. Germline values: CDR1 SGDLS, CDR2 YYNGEE. The sample consisted of sorted CD4+, CD8+, or CD8+CD57+ T cells (not recorded which) from PBMCs. This TCR was recovered from a human donor in good health, serving as a control. The rearrangement uses TRBV9 and TRBJ2-1; TRBD2 is a possible D gene (6 bases). This CDR3 reads CASSSHGTLDNEQFF. In DNA form, the CDR3 reads TGTGCCAGCAGCTCCCACGGGACTCTTGACAATGAGCAGTTCTTC.